The 16 T cell receptor beta chains given below trace back to one sample, sequenced in a study of cytomegalovirus exposure and HLA in healthy donors. PCR used 60 Vbeta primers and 13 Jbeta primers. Only in-frame clones appear in the TCRdb table, and some are missing; sequencing was by immunoSEQ multiplex PCR. The top ten clones hold about 3.5% of a sample with approximately 110,000 clones, 70% to 80% of them seen once. Sequenced material: PBMCs. The receptors originated from a man aged 35-49 years in good health and CMV-seronegative.

There are a few counts of this clone. The gene calls are TRBV4-3 and TRBJ2-3, with 12 bases matching TRBD2. This CDR3 has 18 residues. Germline assignment: CDR1 LGHNA and CDR2 YSLEER. Unmatched junction bases numbered 7, after V lost 1 base and J lost 2 bases. DNA of the CDR3: TGCGCCAGCAGCCAAGCCCCGACTAGCGGGGGCTCCACAGATACGCAGTATTTT. Protein product: CASSQAPTSGGSTDTQYF.

This clone was detected a few times. The chain is built from TRBV4-2 and TRBJ2-3; 8 bases agree with TRBD2. The V gene end was trimmed by 4 bases and the J gene end by 3 bases; junction bases not matched to a gene: 9. There are 16 residues in the CDR3. Germline V gene lookup returns CDR1 LGHNA and CDR2 YNFKEQ. CDR3 region: CASSPGGALETDTQYF. Here the CDR3 DNA reads TGTGCCAGCAGCCCCGGGGGGGCCCTTGAGACAGATACGCAGTATTTT.

This sequence joins TRBV2 and TRBJ1-2; no definite D call. The germline V gene has CDR1 SNHLY and CDR2 FYNNEI. Trimming removed 4 bases at V and 4 bases at J, with 7 bases between. This CDR3 contains 12 residues. The CDR3 sequence: CASSAIVYGYTF. The CDR3 coding sequence is TGTGCCAGCAGTGCTATAGTCTATGGCTACACCTTC.

V usage is TRBV6-1 and J usage is TRBJ2-1; 10 positions agree with TRBD1. Germline-derived CDR1 and CDR2 are MNHNS and SASEGT. Unmatched junction bases numbered 10, after V lost 6 bases and J lost 8 bases. The CDR3 sequence is 15 residues long. The CDR3 bases are TGTGCCAGCAGGAGGGGGACAGGGGACGGAGATGAGCAGTTCTTC. This codes for CASRRGTGDGDEQFF.

The V and J genes are TRBV5-8 and TRBJ2-3, with D unresolved. This CDR3 has 15 amino acids. Germline loops: CDR1 SGHTS, CDR2 YDEGEE. Trimming took 0 bases from V and 2 from J, leaving 10 bases between them. The CDR3 here is CASSLGPYATDTQYF. In DNA, the CDR3 is TGTGCCAGCAGCTTGGGGCCTTACGCCACAGATACGCAGTATTTT.

This sequence joins TRBV9 and TRBJ2-5; TRBD1 aligns across 7 bases. The CDR3 sequence is 14 residues long. With V trimmed by 3 bases and J by 5 bases, 7 bases remained unmatched. Germline-derived CDR1 and CDR2 are SGDLS and YYNGEE. The CDR3 region is CASSAGQYKETQYF. The CDR3 nucleotides are TGTGCCAGCAGCGCGGGACAGTACAAGGAGACCCAGTACTTC. The full variable domain, with the rest looked up from reference TRBV9 and TRBJ2-5, is DSGVTQTPKHLITATGQRVTLRCSPRSGDLSVYWYQQSLDQGLQFLIQYYNGEERAKGNILERFSAQQFPDLHSELNLSSLELGDSALYFCASSAGQYKETQYFGPGTRLLVL.

The J gene is TRBJ2-5, the V gene TRBV11-3, with 8 bases matching TRBD2. The CDR3 runs 13 residues. V shed 5 bases, J shed 4 bases, and the junction held 3 bases outside the gene matches. Germline CDR1 SGHNT, CDR2 YENEEA. The CDR3 region has the DNA TGTGCCAGCAGCCCCGGGGGGGGAGAGACCCAGTACTTC. Protein product: CASSPGGGETQYF.

The chain combines TRBV6-6 with TRBJ2-1; D might be TRBD2 (6 bases). Germline assignment: CDR1 MNHNY and CDR2 SVGAGI (reference sequence). The CDR3 runs 12 residues. Trimming removed 11 bases from V and 15 bases from J, with 23 bases in between. The CDR3 DNA follows: TGTGCCGCTCATCGGTTGGGACTTTCTTCGTTCTTC. Amino acid sequence: CAAHRLGLSSFF.

This clone was counted once. The rearrangement joins TRBV14 to TRBJ2-7, with 9 positions matching TRBD1. J gave up 4 bases and V 2 bases, and 6 bases lay outside the gene matches. Germline V CDR1 and CDR2: SGHDN, FVKESK. The CDR3 has 15 amino acids. The CDR3 DNA reads as TGTGCCAGCAGCCAATTCGGACAGGGGATATACGAGCAGTACTTC. Its translation is CASSQFGQGIYEQYF.

This clone came up a few times. The chain combines TRBV7-9 with TRBJ1-1, with D uncertain. The V end lost 4 bases, the J end lost 0 bases, and 12 bases lay between the germline ends. The CDR3 has 15 residues. In germline, CDR1 is SEHNR, CDR2 FQNEAQ (reference sequence). The CDR3 DNA follows: TGTGCCAGCAGCTCGCCCGGGTACTTGAACACTGAAGCTTTCTTT. This encodes CASSSPGYLNTEAFF.

The V call is TRBV5-1, the J call TRBJ2-6, with D possibly being TRBD2 (6 bases). Trimming shortened V by 4 bases and J by 2 bases, and 13 bases separated the two germline ends. Germline CDR1 is SGHRS and CDR2 is YFSETQ. This CDR3 contains 16 residues. CDR3 sequence: CASSPAGQAGANVLTF. The CDR3 region has the DNA TGCGCCAGCAGCCCCGCGGGGCAAGCTGGGGCCAACGTCCTGACTTTC.

This clone was counted only a few times. The rearrangement joins TRBV21-1 to TRBJ1-3; the table assigns TRBD1, which was not confirmed against the DNA. TRBV21-1 counts as a pseudogene. The CDR3 totals 16 residues. CDR3 nucleotides: TGTGCCAGCAGCAAATGGGACAGAAGCTCTGGAAACACCATATATTTT. Amino acids: CASSKWDRSSGNTIYF.

The sample holds a few counts of this clone. The chain has TRBV5-6 and TRBJ2-7; 8 nucleotides agree with TRBD1. The length of the CDR3 is 13 residues. Unmatched junction bases numbered 7, after V lost 6 bases and J lost 5 bases. CDR1 is SGHDT and CDR2 is YYEEEE in the germline V gene. The CDR3 is CASNRDRLNEQYF. Here the CDR3 DNA reads TGTGCCAGCAACCGGGACAGGCTAAACGAGCAGTACTTC. The whole variable domain, remainder taken from reference TRBV5-6 and TRBJ2-7, is DAGVTQSPTHLIKTRGQQVTLRCSPKSGHDTVSWYQQALGQGPQFIFQYYEEEERQRGNFPDRFSGHQFPNYSSELNVNALLLGDSALYLCASNRDRLNEQYFGPGTRLTVT.

CDR3 sequence reads: CASSVAKGGGYTF. The DNA for the CDR3 is TGTGCCAGCAGTGTGGCAAAGGGAGGGGGCTACACCTTC. This chain connects TRBV2 to TRBJ1-2; D not certain. V was clipped by 4 bases and J by 8 bases, with 14 bases between them. The CDR3 totals 13 residues. CDR1 and CDR2 (germline): SNHLY, FYNNEI.

Points on this clone: Additional DNA sequences in this sample encode the identical CDR3. The J gene is TRBJ2-2, the V gene TRBV5-1; D unclear. Trimming removed 1 base at V and 4 bases at J, with 8 bases between. The germline CDR1 and CDR2 sequences are SGHRS and YFSETQ. The length of the CDR3 is 14 residues. CDR3 bases: TGCGCCAGCAGCTTGTCTCCCGGCACCGGGGAGCTGTTTTTT. Protein: CASSLSPGTGELFF.

The rearrangement joins TRBV15 to TRBJ2-7, with D possibly matching TRBD1 (6 bases). Germline assignment: CDR1 LNHNV and CDR2 YYDKDF (reference sequence). V was cut by 1 base and J by 4 bases, with 11 bases left in between. This CDR3 region has 14 residues. The CDR3 DNA reads as TGTGCCACCAGCAGAGGAGGGGGAAAGTACGAGCAGTACTTC. This sequence encodes CATSRGGGKYEQYF.